The 30 T cell receptor beta chains listed next were all sequenced from one sample in a study of control samples from healthy donors and cancer patients. Produced via immunoSEQ multiplex PCR; TCRdb's table is partial and in-frame only. The table includes about 54,000 clones, 95% to 97% detected once. Sequencing input: blood. These receptors were collected from a woman in her thirties in good health.

The CDR3 coding sequence is TGTGCCAGTAGTCTGTACACGGCTACCTACAATGAGCAGTTCTTC. This translates into CASSLYTATYNEQFF. The chain couples TRBV19 to TRBJ2-1; D unclear. The CDR3 has 15 amino acids. V was clipped by 5 bases and J by 2 bases, with 13 bases between them. The V gene's germline CDR1 is LNHDA and CDR2 SQIVND (reference sequence).

This chain links TRBV5-1 with TRBJ1-2, with a possible D match to TRBD1 (6 bases). There are 14 residues in the CDR3. Germline values: CDR1 SGHRS, CDR2 YFSETQ. Trimming left V 3 bases short and J 2 bases short, with 11 bases between. This CDR3 is CASSSLQGNYGYTF. As DNA, the CDR3 is TGCGCCAGCAGCTCCTTACAGGGAAACTATGGCTACACCTTC.

The chain is built from TRBV2 and TRBJ1-2; D unresolved. This CDR3 has 13 amino acids. Germline V gene data show CDR1 as SNHLY and CDR2 as FYNNEI. V was cut by 6 bases and J by 1 base, with 9 bases left in between. DNA for the CDR3: TGTGCCAGCAGCGAACATCGTAACTATGGCTACACCTTC. Amino acids: CASSEHRNYGYTF.

CDR3 DNA sequence: TGTGCCCGGGCGGCCGGGAACACTGAAGCTTTCTTT. The encoded protein is CARAAGNTEAFF. The rearrangement links TRBV30 to TRBJ1-1; no firm D call. CDR1 is GTSNPN and CDR2 is SVGIG in the germline V gene (reference sequence). V was clipped by 8 bases and J by 1 base, with 11 bases between them. The CDR3 consists of 12 residues.

The rearrangement joins TRBV14 to TRBJ2-1, with 11 nucleotides matching TRBD2. Germline values: CDR1 SGHDN, CDR2 FVKESK. The CDR3 is 18 amino acids. The trim removed 0 bases at V and 5 bases at J, leaving 9 bases unmatched. CDR3 region: CASSQDLASGRKNNEQFF. CDR3 DNA: TGTGCCAGCAGCCAAGATCTGGCTAGCGGGAGGAAAAACAATGAGCAGTTCTTC.

This clone occurred once. The V and J genes are TRBV7-2 and TRBJ1-6; TRBD1 matches at 8 bases. The CDR3 has 15 amino acids. The V and J ends lost 6 bases and 8 bases, in that order; junction bases with no gene match: 9. Germline CDR1 and CDR2: SGHTA and FQGNSA. The CDR3 DNA follows: TGTGCCAGCAGTCGACCCACGACAGGGGATTCACCCCTCCACTTT. Encoded protein: CASSRPTTGDSPLHF.

V is TRBV19 and J is TRBJ2-3, with D possibly being TRBD2 (6 bases). Germline-derived CDR1 and CDR2 are LNHDA and SQIVND (reference sequence). Deletions cut 3 bases from V and 0 bases from J, with 13 bases between. The CDR3 is 16 residues long. The CDR3 coding sequence is TGTGCCAGTAGTATCGGCCTAGCGCTAAGCACAGATACGCAGTATTTT. The encoded protein is CASSIGLALSTDTQYF.

The chain combines TRBV5-1 with TRBJ2-1, with D possibly TRBD2 on 6 matching bases. The germline V gene encodes CDR1 SGHRS and CDR2 YFSETQ. The CDR3 covers 15 residues. V dropped 4 bases and J dropped 2 bases, with 13 bases sitting between them. The CDR3 sequence: CASSLGTQTYNEQFF. The CDR3 nucleotides read TGCGCCAGCAGCCTAGGGACTCAAACCTACAATGAGCAGTTCTTC.

The chain links TRBV29-1 to TRBJ2-1; the D call may be TRBD1 or TRBD2 (7 bases each). There are 13 residues in the CDR3. Germline CDR1 and CDR2: SQVTM and ANQGSEA. Trimming cost V 6 bases and J 8 bases, with 17 bases left between them. The CDR3 loop reads CSVETGRGYEQFF. In nucleotides, the CDR3 is TGCAGCGTCGAGACAGGGAGGGGGTATGAGCAGTTCTTC.

J is TRBJ2-7 and V is TRBV27; 7 bases map to TRBD2. The CDR3 consists of 14 residues. V lost 1 base to trimming and J lost 5 bases; unmatched junction nucleotides: 5. Germline assignment: CDR1 MNHEY and CDR2 SMNVEV (reference sequence). The CDR3 is CASSLFSREDEQYF. Written as DNA, the CDR3 is TGTGCCAGCAGTTTATTTTCCCGGGAGGACGAGCAGTACTTC.

This chain joins TRBV7-2 and TRBJ2-5; tentative D call: TRBD1 (5 bases). Germline CDR1 is SGHTA and CDR2 is FQGNSA. Trimming removed 1 base from V and 7 bases from J, with 22 bases in between. The CDR3 is 17 residues long. CDR3 in DNA: TGTGCCAGCAGCTTAGGGCCGCGAAGTCTAAGGCAGGGGACCCAGTACTTC. Its protein is CASSLGPRSLRQGTQYF.

The chain employs TRBV2 and TRBJ2-7; 7 bases map to TRBD1. Germline values: CDR1 SNHLY, CDR2 FYNNEI. The CDR3 loop spans 14 amino acids. The J segment lost 4 bases and the V segment lost 1 base, leaving 4 bases of the junction unmatched. Here the CDR3 DNA reads TGTGCCAGCAGTGAAGAGGGGGCTGGGTACGAGCAGTACTTC. This encodes CASSEEGAGYEQYF. Full variable domain (missing parts from reference TRBV2 and TRBJ2-7): EPEVTQTPSHQVTQMGQEVILRCVPISNHLYFYWYRQILGQKVEFLVSFYNNEISEKSEIFDDQFSVERPDGSNFTLKIRSTKLEDSAMYFCASSEEGAGYEQYFGPGTRLTVT.

The V and J genes are TRBV27 and TRBJ2-3; 14 bases align to TRBD2. The V and J ends lost 3 bases and 4 bases, in that order; junction bases with no gene match: 3. This CDR3 region has 16 residues. The germline CDR1 and CDR2 sequences are MNHEY and SMNVEV (reference sequence). The CDR3 loop reads CASSLGLAGAADTQYF. DNA for the CDR3: TGTGCCAGCAGTTTGGGACTAGCGGGAGCCGCAGATACGCAGTATTTT.

The CDR3 sequence: CASSRRPGRGTNEKLFF. Written as DNA, the CDR3 is TGTGCCAGCAGCCGACGTCCGGGGAGGGGAACTAATGAAAAACTGTTTTTT. V gene TRBV7-9 combines with J gene TRBJ1-4; D is perhaps TRBD1 (5 bases). This CDR3 is built from 17 residues. Germline CDR1 is SEHNR and CDR2 is FQNEAQ (reference sequence). The germline V and J ends were trimmed by 5 bases and 1 base, with 17 bases remaining between them. The entire variable domain, with the rest obtained from reference TRBV7-9 and TRBJ1-4, is as follows: DTGVSQNPRHKITKRGQNVTFRCDPISEHNRLYWYRQTLGQGPEFLTYFQNEAQLEKSRLLSDRFSAERPKGSFSTLEIQRTEQGDSAMYLCASSRRPGRGTNEKLFFGSGTQLSVL.

V is TRBV27 and J is TRBJ2-2; 11 bases map to TRBD2. CDR3 size: 19 residues. Losses at the gene ends were 2 bases for V and 8 bases for J; bases not matched to a gene: 16. CDR1 is MNHEY, CDR2 SMNVEV, per germline (reference sequence). CDR3 residues: CASSLVPGKSIAGGGELFF. CDR3 coding DNA: TGTGCCAGCAGTTTAGTCCCTGGGAAATCGATAGCGGGAGGGGGGGAGCTGTTTTTT.

The rearrangement links TRBV13 to TRBJ1-3; weak D call: TRBD1 (6 bases). V was shortened by 3 bases and J by 3 bases, with 12 bases between the two germline ends. The CDR3 contains 15 residues. CDR1 and CDR2 from the germline V gene are PRHDT and FYEKMQ (reference sequence). CDR3 residues: CASSFAGGRGNTIYF. The CDR3, as DNA: TGTGCCAGCAGCTTCGCCGGGGGGCGTGGAAACACCATATATTTT.

The chain uses TRBV6-6 and TRBJ1-1; tentative D call: TRBD1 (5 bases). Germline V gene sequence: CDR1 MNHNY, CDR2 SVGAGI (reference sequence). This CDR3 has 13 residues. Trimming left V 5 bases short and J 1 base short, with 8 bases between. The CDR3: CASSRTQNTEAFF. As DNA, the CDR3 is TGTGCCAGCAGTCGGACACAGAACACTGAAGCTTTCTTT.

The gene calls are TRBV28 and TRBJ1-3, with D possibly TRBD1 on 6 matching bases. Looked up from germline, CDR1 is MDHEN and CDR2 is SYDVKM. Trimming removed 5 bases from V and 2 bases from J, with 19 bases in between. The CDR3 runs to 17 residues. The CDR3 sequence: CASSPSFRGDAGNTIYF. The CDR3 DNA reads as TGTGCCAGCAGTCCCAGCTTCAGGGGCGATGCTGGAAACACCATATATTTT.

The chain combines TRBV10-3 with TRBJ2-1, with no clear D. Germline lookup yields CDR1 ENHRY and CDR2 SYGVKD. V lost 2 bases and J 9 bases, leaving 8 bases between the germline ends. The CDR3 extends over 12 amino acids. For the CDR3, the DNA is TGTGCCATCAGTGAGAGGTCTATTGAGCAGTTCTTC. Protein sequence: CAISERSIEQFF.

This clone was counted once. The J gene is TRBJ2-3, the V gene TRBV19, with 10 bases lining up with TRBD1. The germline V gene has CDR1 LNHDA and CDR2 SQIVND (reference sequence). V trimming: 4 bases; J trimming: 4 bases; junction bases outside the gene matches: 5. This CDR3 has 15 amino acids. The CDR3 protein is CASSTGTGAADTQYF. The CDR3 DNA reads as TGTGCCAGTAGTACCGGGACAGGGGCAGCAGATACGCAGTATTTT.

This chain connects TRBV19 to TRBJ2-1; 7 bases are shared with TRBD2. This CDR3 region has 14 residues. The V and J ends lost 0 bases and 12 bases, in that order; junction bases with no gene match: 8. Per the germline V gene, CDR1 is LNHDA and CDR2 is SQIVND (reference sequence). This CDR3 is CASSIDSSSGGQFF. CDR3 in DNA: TGTGCCAGTAGTATAGATAGCTCTAGCGGAGGGCAGTTCTTC.

The sample holds a few counts of this clone. The sample contains more than one DNA sequence encoding this CDR3. This rearrangement joins TRBV6-1 to TRBJ2-7; a weak D match, TRBD2 (6 bases). Germline V CDR1 and CDR2: MNHNS, SASEGT. This CDR3 is 14 amino acids long. Trimming shortened V by 3 bases and J by 3 bases, and 12 bases separated the two germline ends. The DNA for the CDR3 is TGTGCCAGCAGTGAGGCACCGGGAGTCTACGAGCAGTACTTC. Translating gives CASSEAPGVYEQYF.

The chain links TRBV7-8 to TRBJ2-7; TRBD1 might be the D (6 bases). This CDR3 spans 12 amino acids. Germline V gene sequence: CDR1 SGHVS, CDR2 FQNEAQ. Trimming left V 5 bases short and J 6 bases short, with 11 bases between. The CDR3 sequence: CASSDGQSEQYF. The CDR3 DNA reads as TGTGCCAGCAGCGATGGACAGTCCGAGCAGTACTTC.

The rearrangement uses TRBV28 and TRBJ2-1; no clear D gene. With 2 bases removed from V and 8 bases from J, the gap between germline ends came to 7 bases. The CDR3 is 12 amino acids. Germline V gene data show CDR1 as MDHEN and CDR2 as SYDVKM. CDR3 sequence: CASSLEADEQFF. CDR3 nucleotides: TGTGCCAGCAGTTTAGAGGCCGATGAGCAGTTCTTC.

The chain employs TRBV30 and TRBJ2-7; the match to TRBD2 covers 11 bases. Germline CDR1 and CDR2: GTSNPN and SVGIG (reference sequence). The CDR3 consists of 15 residues. After removal of 1 base from V and 4 bases from J, the junction contained 6 bases not matched to a gene. The CDR3: CAWSEGTSGVYEQYF. The CDR3 DNA sequence: TGTGCCTGGAGTGAAGGGACTAGCGGAGTGTACGAGCAGTACTTC.

The chain has TRBV4-1 and TRBJ2-7, with TRBD2 matching over 7 bases. There are 15 residues in the CDR3. Germline loops: CDR1 MGHRA, CDR2 YSYEKL. The ends lost 1 base at V and 2 bases at J; junction bases unmatched: 5. The CDR3 nucleotides are TGCGCCAGCAGCCAAGCAGGCGGGACTACCTACGAGCAGTACTTC. This sequence encodes CASSQAGGTTYEQYF.

DNA for the CDR3: TGCAGCGTTATAGCTAGCAGTGGCGAGCAGTACTTC. It specifies CSVIASSGEQYF. The rearrangement uses TRBV29-1 and TRBJ2-7; TRBD2 might be the D (5 bases). The CDR3 extends over 12 amino acids. Germline CDR1 SQVTM, CDR2 ANQGSEA. Trimming stripped 5 bases from V and 6 bases from J, with 14 bases between.

The chain has TRBV5-6 and TRBJ2-7; no firm D call. In germline, CDR1 is SGHDT, CDR2 YYEEEE. V lost 5 bases to trimming and J lost 3 bases, with 12 bases between them. CDR3 length: 13 residues. The DNA for the CDR3 is TGTGCCAGCAGACACTATGGCGGCTACGAGCAGTACTTC. This encodes CASRHYGGYEQYF.

This CDR3 is CASSELAGEQETQYF. DNA of the CDR3: TGTGCCAGCAGTGAACTAGCGGGAGAGCAAGAGACCCAGTACTTC. This chain uses TRBV6-1 with TRBJ2-5; 10 bases are a match to TRBD2. V gave up 2 bases and J gave up 2 bases; unmatched junction bases: 2. This CDR3 spans 15 amino acids. Germline loops: CDR1 MNHNS, CDR2 SASEGT.

J is TRBJ2-2 and V is TRBV10-3; D not resolved. The CDR3 length is 16 residues. The germline V and J ends were trimmed by 2 bases and 4 bases, with 14 bases remaining between them. CDR1 ENHRY and CDR2 SYGVKD come from the germline V gene. CDR3: CAISEIPVRTTGELFF. The CDR3 nucleotides read TGTGCCATCAGTGAGATTCCCGTCAGGACCACCGGGGAGCTGTTTTTT.